This T cell receptor beta chain was observed in a study of T cell clonality in common variable immunodeficiency (dated by TCRdb to the mid-2010s). Predominantly Caucasian heritage was noted among both the CVID patients and the healthy controls. From each donor, about 4.5 to 8.5 ml of heparinized peripheral whole blood was collected. Genomic DNA from adults with common variable immune deficiency (CVID) and from healthy adult controls was used for sequencing of TCRbeta CDR3 repertoires. The control group comprised some 22 healthy adult volunteers, roughly twelve female and 10 male, aged about 20 to 70 years with a mean age of roughly 34. Diluted blood was subjected to density centrifugation over Hypaque 1077 or Ficoll-Paque for isolation of peripheral blood mononuclear cells. Genomic DNA was obtained from unsorted mononuclear cells using either Qiagen column purification or a centrifugation-based method.

This clone was seen at least ten times. Its target antigen remains unknown. The read falls 3 residues short of the CDR3 end, and the missing part is taken from the germline J gene. For sequencing input, CVID and control samples contributed equivalent amounts of genomic DNA. For every sample, a 60 bp segment covering the rearranged TCRbeta CDR3 region was amplified and then sequenced. TCRbeta amplification used the immunoSEQ assay, a bias-corrected multiplex PCR with high-throughput sequencing. For the original study's pipeline: Every unique nucleotide sequence was considered a clone and was annotated with V, D and J genes, copy number and frequency. Sequences were labeled productive if in frame, and non-productive if out of frame or containing stop codons. Clonality was calculated from Shannon's entropy as previously described. The predicted amino acid sequences of productive clones were used to derive the mean CDR3 Kyte-Doolittle hydropathy. Scaled V gene usage was hierarchically clustered using Manhattan distance and complete linkage with the R hclust function. Sharing of clones by CDR3 amino acid sequence was evaluated by resampling 12 repertoires per group over 100 rounds. The repertoires were searched for some 70 published EBV-specific TCRbeta sequences and 245 published CMV-specific TCRbeta sequences. After two CVID samples that produced fewer than 10,000 sequences were dropped from the analysis, 42 CVID repertoires remained. What TCRdb holds here is the immuneACCESS table cut down to in-frame rearrangements. Part of the clones is not present; checked against another copy, under half of the missing clones reflect an unresolved V gene, and the others are unexplained. V, J and clone size are taken as reported in that table, and D and trimming were inferred from the DNA itself. This sample contains around 29,000 clones, none of which is a singleton. The ten largest clones add up to 10% to 15% of the sample.

Per the germline V gene, SGHDT is the CDR1 and YYEEEE is the CDR2. V loses 4 bases, J loses 3 bases, and the germline ends lie 7 bases apart. Inclusive of the bounding cysteine and phenylalanine, the CDR3 is 12 residues long. The DNA covers only part of the CDR3, 27 bases in frame from base 1. Study-wide conclusions, independent of this receptor: Differences among patients in the CVID cohort limited the correlations between repertoire features and clinical complications. It was noted by the authors that sequencing of the repertoires of T cell subpopulations would be needed to clarify the cause of the increased clonality in CVID. Although equal DNA input was used, an average of about 85,000 unique sequences per sample was obtained for controls, compared with around 32,000 for CVID samples. CVID TCRbeta sequences were reported to have fewer deletions and N-nucleotide insertions and to lack highly modified clones with 13 or more V deletions. TCRbeta clonality was higher in CVID subjects than in healthy controls (t-test p = 0.018), and the increase was most characteristic of about a third of subjects. Healthy controls shared more TCRbeta clones with each other than CVID subjects shared among themselves (p < 0.0001).

Sequencing was carried out using peripheral blood mononuclear cells. The sequence joins TRBV5-6 to TRBJ1-1; the best D guess is TRBD1, with 5 bases matching. The source of this sequence is a person aged 18 to 70 in good health. The CDR3 DNA, read in part, is TGTGCCAGCAGCCGACAGTACACTGAA. This is translated as CASSRQYTE. The CDR3, in full, reads CASSRQYTEAFF.